This is a list of T cell receptor beta chains from one sample in a study of OX40 agonist ivuxolimab in advanced cancers. Repertoires were generated with immunoSEQ multiplex PCR, while TCRdb's copy carries only in-frame clones and drops some. The sample shows over 15,000 clones, about two thirds of them seen only once. This specimen consisted of CD4+ or CD8+ T cells sorted from blood, obtained in a trial of the OX40 agonist ivuxolimab. These TCRs come from an adult with an advanced solid tumor such as melanoma, head and neck, liver or kidney cancer. Both conserved end residues are part of each CDR3.

>TRBV11-2|TRBJ2-3
CASSLWASGTLADTQYF
>TRBV2|TRBJ1-5
CASSETGGYQPQHF
>TRBV6-6|TRBJ2-1
CASSYLGSSYNEQFF
>TRBV4-3|TRBJ2-1
CASSLFRGENEQFF
>TRBV6-1|TRBJ2-2
CASSEALEQPNTGELFF
>TRBV5-4|TRBJ2-1
CASSTGTGGYNEQFF
>TRBV6-5|TRBJ2-1
CASSYSTGNYNEQFF
>TRBV4-1|TRBJ1-1
CASRTGMNTEAFF
>TRBV4-1|TRBJ2-7
CASSPSGRPVGSYEQYF
>TRBV14|TRBJ2-5
CASSQDPIELASGQETQYF
>TRBV28|TRBJ2-7
CASSTGQGASYEQYF
>TRBV28|TRBJ1-1
CASSFSGGFTEAFF
>TRBV28|TRBJ2-7
CASSFDRGLNGYEQYF
>TRBV6-1|TRBJ1-1
CASSERVFGTENTEAFF
>TRBV7-9|TRBJ2-3
CASSFSLDTQYF
>TRBV4-3|TRBJ1-4
CASSQARGSGEKLFF
>TRBV27|TRBJ2-5
CASSLGEPFGETQYF
>TRBV27|TRBJ1-2
CASRRGPLYGYTF
>TRBV27|TRBJ2-2
CASSPYTGELFF
>TRBV5-3|TRBJ1-1
CARSAKEAGVLRNTEAFF
>TRBV6-6|TRBJ1-1
CASSLTGAEAFF
>TRBV29-1|TRBJ2-3
CSSRVGDTQYF
>TRBV9|TRBJ2-1
CASSPTSGSFYEQFF
>TRBV19|TRBJ1-1
CASSKGQGDLTEAFF
>TRBV10-1|TRBJ2-1
CASSEPGLAGEGEQFF
>TRBV7-8|TRBJ2-5
CASSLTGEETQYF